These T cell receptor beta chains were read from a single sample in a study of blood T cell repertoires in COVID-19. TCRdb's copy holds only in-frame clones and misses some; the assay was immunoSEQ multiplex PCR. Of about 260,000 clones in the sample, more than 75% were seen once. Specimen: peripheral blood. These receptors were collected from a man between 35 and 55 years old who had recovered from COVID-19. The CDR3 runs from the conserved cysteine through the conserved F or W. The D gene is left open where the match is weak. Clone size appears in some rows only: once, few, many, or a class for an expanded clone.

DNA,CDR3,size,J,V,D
TGTGCCAGCAGCTTGCCTAGCCCAGACGAGCAGTACTTC,CASSLPSPDEQYF,.,TRBJ2-7,TRBV7-6,.
TGTGCCAGTAGTCCGCGGGACAGCCCCTACGAGCAGTACTTC,CASSPRDSPYEQYF,.,TRBJ2-7,TRBV19,.
TGTGCCAGCAGCCACGAGGCTAATGAGCAGTTCTTC,CASSHEANEQFF,.,TRBJ2-1,TRBV3-1/TRBV3-2,.
TGTGCCAGCACCGGAACTCAGGTGAACACTGAAGCTTTCTTT,CASTGTQVNTEAFF,.,TRBJ1-1,TRBV2,.
TGTGCCAGTAGTATAAGAGGTCCGACAGGGATCAATACGCAGTATTTT,CASSIRGPTGINTQYF,.,TRBJ2-3,TRBV19,TRBD1
TGTGCCAGCAGCGAGGGCGGGGTGGCAGGGGGCTCTCCCGGGGAGCTGTTTTTT,CASSEGGVAGGSPGELFF,few,TRBJ2-2,TRBV9,TRBD1
TGTGCCAGCAGCCAGGGGCAGGGGCGCTGGGTTACCGGTGAAGCTTTCTTT,CASSQGQGRWVTGEAFF,.,TRBJ1-1,TRBV3-1/TRBV3-2,.
TGTGCCAGCAGCTGGGGACAGGGGAGGGAGCAGTACTTC,CASSWGQGREQYF,.,TRBJ2-7,TRBV5-4,TRBD1
TGCGCCAGCAGAAAGACTAGCGGGGTTTCCTACAATGAGCAGTTCTTC,CASRKTSGVSYNEQFF,.,TRBJ2-1,TRBV5-1,TRBD2
TGCGCCAGCAGCCAAAGGGACAGGGTAACCGGGGAGCTGTTTTTT,CASSQRDRVTGELFF,.,TRBJ2-2,TRBV4-3,TRBD1
TGCGCCAGCAGCCAAGGGCCCGGGGGAGAGACCCAGTACTTC,CASSQGPGGETQYF,.,TRBJ2-5,TRBV4-1,.
TGTGCCAGCAGCCGGGGGACTAGCGGGAGGGCCGCCGAGCAGTACTTC,CASSRGTSGRAAEQYF,.,TRBJ2-7,TRBV5-6,TRBD2
TGTGCCAGCAGTCCGCTAGCGGGGGAGCCGGGAAGGAAGGAGACCCAGTACTTC,CASSPLAGEPGRKETQYF,.,TRBJ2-5,TRBV27,TRBD2
TGCGCCAGCAGCAACCACGACAGTCCCTACGAGCAGTACTTC,CASSNHDSPYEQYF,.,TRBJ2-7,TRBV5-1,.
TGTGCCAGCAGCGTAGGGACAGGTGACTCTGGAAACACCATATATTTT,CASSVGTGDSGNTIYF,.,TRBJ1-3,TRBV9,TRBD1
TGTGCCAGCTCATCCCAAAGCGGGGGGATTTACGAGCAGTACTTC,CASSSQSGGIYEQYF,.,TRBJ2-7,TRBV18,TRBD2
TGTGCCAGCAGCCCTGTCCGGGACAGAGAAGCTTTCTTT,CASSPVRDREAFF,.,TRBJ1-1,TRBV11-2,TRBD1
TGTGCCAGCTCACCACCCGACAGGGAGACTACCTACGAGCAGTACTTC,CASSPPDRETTYEQYF,.,TRBJ2-7,TRBV18,TRBD1
TGCGCCAAGAAAGGGCTTAGGGGCCAAGAGACCCAGTACTTC,CAKKGLRGQETQYF,.,TRBJ2-5,TRBV10-1,.
TGTGCCAGCAGCCCCGGGACAGGCTCCTACGAGCAGTACTTC,CASSPGTGSYEQYF,.,TRBJ2-7,TRBV9,TRBD1
TGTGCCATCAGTGACCAGACTAGCGGGAGGGCAAACGAGCAGTACTTC,CAISDQTSGRANEQYF,once,TRBJ2-7,TRBV10-3,TRBD2
TGTGCCAGTAGTGCGCAGGGACAGCCTGGAAACACCATATATTTT,CASSAQGQPGNTIYF,.,TRBJ1-3,TRBV19,TRBD1
TGTGCCAGCAGTCCTCCCGACAGGGGGCCCGTCAATGAGCAGTTCTTC,CASSPPDRGPVNEQFF,.,TRBJ2-1,TRBV7-9,TRBD1
TGTGCCATCAGTGTTACCGGGGATGGCTACACCTTC,CAISVTGDGYTF,.,TRBJ1-2,TRBV10-3,.
TGTGCCAGCAGCTTTGGAGGCGAAACTAACGAGCAGTACTTC,CASSFGGETNEQYF,few,TRBJ2-7,TRBV7-9,.
TGTGCCAGCAGTTACTCGCGGGGGCCCGGGGAGCAGTACTTC,CASSYSRGPGEQYF,.,TRBJ2-7,TRBV6-5,.
TGTGCCAGCAGCTTAGGCCCGACAGGATATGGCTACACCTTC,CASSLGPTGYGYTF,.,TRBJ1-2,TRBV7-9,.
TGTGCCAGCAGACCTCCCAGGGGGCTTTACACCGGGGAGCTGTTTTTT,CASRPPRGLYTGELFF,once,TRBJ2-2,TRBV6-6,TRBD1
TGTGCCAGCCGTCCGGCGGAGACCTACAATGAGCAGTTCTTC,CASRPAETYNEQFF,.,TRBJ2-1,TRBV4-2,.
TGTGCCAGCAGCGTCACGAACTCCGGGACAGGGTTCGTCGGGGAGCTGTTTTTT,CASSVTNSGTGFVGELFF,.,TRBJ2-2,TRBV7-8,TRBD1
TGTGCTGATACGGGACTAGCGGGGATCGGTGGATCCTACAATGAGCAGTTCTTC,CADTGLAGIGGSYNEQFF,.,TRBJ2-1,TRBV30,TRBD2
TGTGCCAGCAGTCTGCACGGGGGGGCCGCTTACATTCAGTACTTC,CASSLHGGAAYIQYF,.,TRBJ2-4,TRBV6-2/TRBV6-3,TRBD2
TGCGCCAGCAGCTTGACCCTGGGGCAGGGTACTGAAGCTTTCTTT,CASSLTLGQGTEAFF,.,TRBJ1-1,TRBV5-1,.
TGTGCCAGCAGTGAATTGAGGGGACAACCTAACTATGGCTACACCTTC,CASSELRGQPNYGYTF,.,TRBJ1-2,TRBV2,.
TGTGCCAGCAGTGGCGACTCGGGAGAGACCCAGTACTTC,CASSGDSGETQYF,.,TRBJ2-5,TRBV2,.
TGTGCCAGCAGCCAGGTTAGAGGGGACAGGGGATCCTACGAGCAGTACTTC,CASSQVRGDRGSYEQYF,.,TRBJ2-7,TRBV11-2,TRBD1
TGTGCCAGCAGTTTAAGGGACAGGGGGCACGAGCAGTACTTC,CASSLRDRGHEQYF,.,TRBJ2-7,TRBV27,TRBD1
TGTGCCAGCAATCCGACCGGGACAGGTACTACTGAAGCTTTCTTT,CASNPTGTGTTEAFF,.,TRBJ1-1,TRBV9,TRBD1
TGCAGCGCTCGGCTGGGGAGATTCCAAGAGACCCAGTACTTC,CSARLGRFQETQYF,.,TRBJ2-5,TRBV29-1,.
TGTGCCAGCTCACCACCTGGGGCACAGGGCGCCTCCAATGAGCAGTTCTTC,CASSPPGAQGASNEQFF,.,TRBJ2-1,TRBV18,.
TGTGCCAGCAGCCCCCCGGACAGGGAGTATGGCTACACCTTC,CASSPPDREYGYTF,once,TRBJ1-2,TRBV11-2,TRBD1
TGTGCCAGCAGCTACCGGGACAGGGAGAGCGATGAGCAGTTCTTC,CASSYRDRESDEQFF,.,TRBJ2-1,TRBV7-9,TRBD1
TGTGCCAGCAGCCCAGGACTATACTGGAACACCTTC,CASSPGLYWNTF,.,TRBJ1-2,TRBV6-2/TRBV6-3,.
TGCAGTGCTAGTGTGCGGTACTCGTCCGAGCAGTACTTC,CSASVRYSSEQYF,.,TRBJ2-7,TRBV20-1,.
TGTGCCAGCAGTTTATTGCTAAATGAAAAACTGTTTTTT,CASSLLLNEKLFF,.,TRBJ1-4,TRBV27,.
TGTGCCAGCAGTGAAGTGGTTAGCGGGAGAGACTACGAGCAGTACTTC,CASSEVVSGRDYEQYF,.,TRBJ2-7,TRBV6-1,TRBD2
TGCGCCAGCAGCCGCGGCGACCAGCACCCCTACAATGAGCAGTTCTTC,CASSRGDQHPYNEQFF,.,TRBJ2-1,TRBV4-3,.
TGTGCCAGCAGCGCCCCAAATAGCGGGAGTACAGATACGCAGTATTTT,CASSAPNSGSTDTQYF,.,TRBJ2-3,TRBV11-2,TRBD2
TGTGCCAGTAGTCCCAGGACTAGCGGAACCTCCTACAATGAGCAGTTCTTC,CASSPRTSGTSYNEQFF,.,TRBJ2-1,TRBV19,TRBD2
TGTGCCAGCAGGAATCACTTAGGTGCGGGGGAGGGTACGCAGTATTTT,CASRNHLGAGEGTQYF,.,TRBJ2-3,TRBV27,TRBD2
TGCGCCAGCAATTTCGATCAGCCCCAGCATTTT,CASNFDQPQHF,.,TRBJ1-5,TRBV10-1,.
TGTGCCAGCAGCGTAGGGTCAGGGGCCGAGCAGTACTTC,CASSVGSGAEQYF,once,TRBJ2-7,TRBV9,.
TGTGCCAGCAGCGCCTACAGCCGATCTAATGAAAAACTGTTTTTT,CASSAYSRSNEKLFF,.,TRBJ1-4,TRBV7-9,.